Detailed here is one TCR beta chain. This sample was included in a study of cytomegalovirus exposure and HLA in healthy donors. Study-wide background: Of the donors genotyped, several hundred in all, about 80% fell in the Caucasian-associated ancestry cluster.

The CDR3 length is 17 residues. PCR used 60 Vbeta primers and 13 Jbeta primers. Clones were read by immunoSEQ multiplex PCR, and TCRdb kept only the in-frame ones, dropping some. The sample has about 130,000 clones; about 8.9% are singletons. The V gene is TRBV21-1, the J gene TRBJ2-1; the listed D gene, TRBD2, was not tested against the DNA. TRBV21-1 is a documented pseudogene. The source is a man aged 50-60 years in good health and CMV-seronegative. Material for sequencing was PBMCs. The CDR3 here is CASRLFLRRETYNEQFF. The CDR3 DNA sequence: TGTGCCAGCAGATTGTTTCTTCGGCGGGAGACCTACAATGAGCAGTTCTTC.